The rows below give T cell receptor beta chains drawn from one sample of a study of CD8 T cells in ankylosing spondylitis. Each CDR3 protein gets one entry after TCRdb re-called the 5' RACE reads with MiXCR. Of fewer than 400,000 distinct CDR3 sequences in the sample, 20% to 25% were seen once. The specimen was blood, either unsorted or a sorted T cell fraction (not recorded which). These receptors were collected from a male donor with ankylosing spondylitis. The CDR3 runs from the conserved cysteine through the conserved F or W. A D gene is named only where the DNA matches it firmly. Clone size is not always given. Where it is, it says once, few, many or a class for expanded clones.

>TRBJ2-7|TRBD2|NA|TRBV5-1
CASSPAGPSYEQYF
TGCGCCAGCAGCCCAGCGGGACCGTCCTACGAGCAGTACTTC
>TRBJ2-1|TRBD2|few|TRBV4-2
CASSQTGLAGGNEQFF
TGTGCCAGCAGCCAAACGGGGCTAGCGGGAGGCAATGAGCAGTTCTTC
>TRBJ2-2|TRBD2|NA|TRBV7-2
CASHTREFAGELFF
TGTGCCAGCCATACGCGGGAGTTCGCCGGGGAGCTGTTTTTT
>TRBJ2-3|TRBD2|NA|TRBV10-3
CAIGLAGNRDTQYF
TGTGCCATCGGGCTAGCGGGGAATAGGGATACGCAGTATTTT
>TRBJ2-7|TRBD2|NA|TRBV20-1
CSARAGLGSYEQYF
TGCAGTGCTAGAGCCGGACTAGGTTCCTACGAGCAGTACTTC
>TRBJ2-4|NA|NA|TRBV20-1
CSAPTILLAKNIQYF
TGCAGTGCTCCTACTATACTTCTAGCCAAAAACATTCAGTACTTC
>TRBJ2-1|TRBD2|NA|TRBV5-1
CASSSTGTRGTHEQFF
TGCGCCAGCAGCTCCACCGGGACTAGAGGGACCCATGAGCAGTTCTTC
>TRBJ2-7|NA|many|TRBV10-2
CASSVVRGSEQYF
TGCGCCAGCAGTGTGGTCAGGGGAAGCGAGCAGTACTTC
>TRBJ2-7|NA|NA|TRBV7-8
CASSRGDSFYEQYF
TGTGCCAGCAGCCGGGGAGACTCTTTCTACGAGCAGTACTTC
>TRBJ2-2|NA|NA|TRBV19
CASAGAYTGELFF
TGTGCCAGTGCAGGGGCCTACACCGGGGAGCTGTTTTTT
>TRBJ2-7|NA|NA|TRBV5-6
CASSLDFMSEQYF
TGTGCCAGCAGCTTGGATTTTATGAGCGAGCAGTACTTC
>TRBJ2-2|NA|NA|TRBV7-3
CASSPPGRDAGELFF
TGTGCCAGCAGCCCCCCGGGGCGGGACGCGGGGGAGCTGTTTTTT
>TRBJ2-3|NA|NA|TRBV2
CASSPQRPGDTQYF
TGTGCCAGCAGTCCGCAGCGCCCGGGTGATACGCAGTATTTT
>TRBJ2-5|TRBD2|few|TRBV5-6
CASSLLSSGRAGETQYF
TGTGCCAGCAGCTTGTTGTCTAGCGGGAGGGCCGGCGAGACCCAGTACTTC
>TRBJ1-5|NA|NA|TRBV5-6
CASSSQGRYSNQPQHF
TGTGCCAGCAGCTCCCAGGGTCGCTATAGCAATCAGCCCCAGCATTTT
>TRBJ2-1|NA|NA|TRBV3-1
CASSQEVRAAEQFF
TGTGCCAGCAGCCAAGAAGTAAGGGCGGCGGAGCAGTTCTTC
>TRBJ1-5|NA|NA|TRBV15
CATSRDFVQGDQPQHF
TGTGCCACCAGCAGAGATTTCGTTCAGGGAGATCAGCCCCAGCATTTT
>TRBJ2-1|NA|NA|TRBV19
CASSIPRIVNEQFF
TGTGCCAGTAGTATTCCAAGGATTGTCAATGAGCAGTTCTTC
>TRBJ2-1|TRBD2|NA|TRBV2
CASSESGASKQFF
TGTGCCAGCAGTGAAAGCGGGGCTAGCAAGCAGTTCTTC
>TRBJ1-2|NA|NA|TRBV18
CASSPTIAFGENYGYTF
TGTGCCAGCTCACCCACCATCGCCTTCGGCGAGAACTATGGCTACACCTTC
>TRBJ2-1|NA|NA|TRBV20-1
CSASLLANSWNEQFF
TGCAGTGCTAGCCTACTAGCTAATAGTTGGAATGAGCAGTTCTTC
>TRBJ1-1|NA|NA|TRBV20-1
CSAPRLGGRGTEAFF
TGCAGTGCCCCGAGACTCGGGGGGAGAGGCACTGAAGCTTTCTTT
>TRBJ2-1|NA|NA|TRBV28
CASSPGTISYNEQFF
TGTGCCAGCAGCCCGGGGACAATCTCCTACAATGAGCAGTTCTTC
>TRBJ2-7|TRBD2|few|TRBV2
CASSSGISFEQYF
TGTGCCAGCTCTAGCGGGATCTCCTTCGAGCAGTACTTC
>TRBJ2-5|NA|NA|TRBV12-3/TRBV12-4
CASSLLALQETQYF
TGTGCCAGCAGTTTACTGGCACTCCAGGAGACCCAGTACTTC
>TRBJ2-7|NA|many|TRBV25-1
CASSEPGLTTGYEQYF
TGTGCCAGCAGTGAGCCGGGACTTACTACCGGCTACGAGCAGTACTTC
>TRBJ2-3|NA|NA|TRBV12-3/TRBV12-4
CASSLAVTSTDTQYF
TGTGCCAGCAGTTTAGCGGTGACTAGCACAGATACGCAGTATTTT
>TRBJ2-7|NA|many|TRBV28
CASSLGLGVLGSYEQYF
TGTGCCAGCAGCCTTGGGCTCGGGGTCCTCGGCTCCTACGAGCAGTACTTC
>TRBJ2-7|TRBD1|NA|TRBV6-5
CASSYSGTGGREQYF
TGTGCCAGCAGTTACTCCGGGACAGGGGGCCGGGAGCAGTACTTC
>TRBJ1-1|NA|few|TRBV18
CASSPTGGGNTEAFF
TGTGCCAGCTCACCGACGGGAGGAGGGAACACTGAAGCTTTCTTT
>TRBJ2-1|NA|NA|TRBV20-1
CSASDGEQFF
TGCAGTGCTTCAGACGGGGAGCAGTTCTTC
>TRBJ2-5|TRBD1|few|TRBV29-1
CSGQAGGAETQYF
TGCAGCGGGCAGGCAGGGGGCGCGGAGACCCAGTACTTC
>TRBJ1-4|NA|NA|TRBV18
CASSSRTNEKLFF
TGTGCCAGCTCATCAAGAACAAATGAAAAACTGTTTTTT
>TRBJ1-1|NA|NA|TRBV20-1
CSAKSGRMNTEAFF
TGCAGTGCTAAATCGGGACGTATGAACACTGAAGCTTTCTTT
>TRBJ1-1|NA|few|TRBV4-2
CASSQAARSEVGTEAFF
TGTGCCAGCAGCCAAGCTGCGAGGAGCGAGGTGGGCACTGAAGCTTTCTTT
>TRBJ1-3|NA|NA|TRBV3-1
CASSHLGQAGNTIYF
TGTGCCAGCAGCCATTTAGGTCAGGCTGGCAACACCATATATTTT
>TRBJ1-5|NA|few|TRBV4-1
CASSQGPRAWQPQHF
TGCGCCAGCAGCCAAGGTCCCAGGGCTTGGCAGCCCCAGCATTTT
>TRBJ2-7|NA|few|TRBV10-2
CASSEEVFYEQYF
TGCGCCAGCAGTGAGGAGGTTTTCTACGAGCAGTACTTC
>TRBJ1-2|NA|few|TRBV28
CASSPPVEGYTF
TGTGCCAGCAGTCCCCCTGTTGAGGGCTACACCTTC
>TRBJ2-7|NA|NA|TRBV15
CATSRVGPLEQYF
TGTGCCACCAGCAGGGTGGGACCCCTCGAGCAGTACTTC
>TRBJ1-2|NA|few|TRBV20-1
CSARVRSAAYGYTF
TGCAGTGCTAGAGTCAGGTCGGCGGCTTATGGCTACACCTTC
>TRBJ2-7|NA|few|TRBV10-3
CAISEAGKGGEQYF
TGTGCCATCAGTGAAGCAGGGAAGGGTGGCGAGCAGTACTTC
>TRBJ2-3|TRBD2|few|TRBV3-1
CASSQDLVAGGPGYF
TGTGCCAGCAGCCAAGATCTTGTAGCGGGAGGGCCCGGGTATTTT
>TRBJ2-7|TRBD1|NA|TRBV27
CASSFWRQGTSYEQYF
TGTGCCAGCAGTTTCTGGAGACAGGGGACTTCCTACGAGCAGTACTTC